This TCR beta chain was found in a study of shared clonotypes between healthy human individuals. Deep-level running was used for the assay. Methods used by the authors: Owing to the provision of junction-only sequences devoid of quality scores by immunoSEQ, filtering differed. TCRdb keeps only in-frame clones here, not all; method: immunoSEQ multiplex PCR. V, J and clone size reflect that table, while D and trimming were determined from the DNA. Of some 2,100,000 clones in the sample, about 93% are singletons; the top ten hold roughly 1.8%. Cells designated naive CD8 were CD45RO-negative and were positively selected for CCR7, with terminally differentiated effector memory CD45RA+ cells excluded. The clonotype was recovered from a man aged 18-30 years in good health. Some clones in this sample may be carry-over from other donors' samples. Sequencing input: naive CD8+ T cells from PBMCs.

CDR3 nucleotides: TGTGCCAGCAGCCTCTTGATCCCGAGGGGCACCTCCTACGAGCAGTACTTC. This translates into CASSLLIPRGTSYEQYF. The chain couples TRBV27 to TRBJ2-7; D may correspond to TRBD1 or TRBD2 (5 bases each). The CDR3 spans 17 residues. The ends were cut back, 6 bases at V and 0 bases at J, with 21 bases in the middle. The germline gives CDR1 MNHEY, CDR2 SMNVEV (reference sequence).